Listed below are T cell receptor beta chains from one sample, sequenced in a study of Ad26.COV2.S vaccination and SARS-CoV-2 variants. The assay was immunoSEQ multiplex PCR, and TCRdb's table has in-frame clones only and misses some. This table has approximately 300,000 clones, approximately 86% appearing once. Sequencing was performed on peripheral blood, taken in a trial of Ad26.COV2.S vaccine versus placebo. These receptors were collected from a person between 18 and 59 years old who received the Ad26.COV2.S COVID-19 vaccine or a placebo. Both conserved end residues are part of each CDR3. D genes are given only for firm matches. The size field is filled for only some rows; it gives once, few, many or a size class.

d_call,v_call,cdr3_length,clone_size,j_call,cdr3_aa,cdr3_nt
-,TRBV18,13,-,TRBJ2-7,CASSAGFPYEQYF,TGTGCCAGCTCAGCCGGATTTCCCTACGAGCAGTACTTC
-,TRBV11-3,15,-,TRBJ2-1,CASSLLSTTGNEQFF,TGTGCCAGCAGCTTGTTATCCACCACGGGCAATGAGCAGTTCTTC
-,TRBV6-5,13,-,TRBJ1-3,CASVSRSGNTIYF,TGTGCCAGCGTCTCGCGCTCTGGAAACACCATATATTTT
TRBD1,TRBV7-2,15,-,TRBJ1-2,CASSLEEGTAYGYTF,TGTGCCAGCAGCTTAGAAGAGGGGACAGCCTATGGCTACACCTTC
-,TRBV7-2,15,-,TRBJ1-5,CASSLAIRGNQPQHF,TGTGCCAGCAGCTTAGCGATACGGGGCAATCAGCCCCAGCATTTT
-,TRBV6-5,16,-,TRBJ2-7,CASSYSGAGQLYEQYF,TGTGCCAGCAGTTACTCAGGGGCCGGACAGCTATACGAGCAGTACTTC
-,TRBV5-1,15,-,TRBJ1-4,CASSFQQGGGEKLFF,TGCGCCAGCAGCTTCCAACAGGGCGGCGGTGAAAAACTGTTTTTT
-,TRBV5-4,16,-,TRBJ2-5,CASSLRDGGTQETQYF,TGTGCCAGCAGCTTGCGCGACGGGGGCACCCAAGAGACCCAGTACTTC
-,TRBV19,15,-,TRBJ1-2,CASSSTGASNYGYTF,TGTGCCAGTAGTTCCACAGGAGCCTCTAACTATGGCTACACCTTC
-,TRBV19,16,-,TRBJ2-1,CASSIGRVAVPNEQFF,TGTGCCAGTAGTATCGGGAGAGTAGCGGTTCCGAATGAGCAGTTCTTC
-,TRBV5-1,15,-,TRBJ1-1,CASSEQTPDQDEAFF,TGCGCCAGCAGCGAACAAACCCCGGATCAAGATGAAGCTTTCTTT
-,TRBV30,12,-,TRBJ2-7,CAWTVGPYEQYF,TGTGCCTGGACTGTGGGACCCTACGAGCAGTACTTC
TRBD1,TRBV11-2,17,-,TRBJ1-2,CASSLEGPKTGLNGYTF,TGTGCCAGCAGCTTAGAGGGACCTAAGACAGGGCTTAATGGCTACACCTTC
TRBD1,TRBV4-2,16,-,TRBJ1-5,CASSLGQGAGNQPQHF,TGTGCCAGCAGCTTGGGACAGGGGGCGGGAAATCAGCCCCAGCATTTT
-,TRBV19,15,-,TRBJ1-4,CASSIRQRTNEKLFF,TGTGCCAGTAGTATTCGGCAGAGGACTAATGAAAAACTGTTTTTT
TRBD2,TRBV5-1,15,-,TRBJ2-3,CASSPGGIGTDTQYF,TGCGCCAGCAGCCCCGGGGGGATCGGCACAGATACGCAGTATTTT
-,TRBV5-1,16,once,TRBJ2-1,CASSLVGAPGDNEQFF,TGCGCCAGCAGCTTGGTTGGCGCCCCGGGGGACAATGAGCAGTTCTTC
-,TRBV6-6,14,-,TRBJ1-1,CASSYYPENTEAFF,TGTGCCAGCAGTTACTACCCAGAGAACACTGAAGCTTTCTTT
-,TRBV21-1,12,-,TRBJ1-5,CASSTNRQGQHF,TGTGCCAGCAGCACTAACCGACAGGGTCAGCATTTT
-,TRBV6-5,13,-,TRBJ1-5,CASTFWTYQPQHF,TGTGCCAGCACCTTTTGGACATATCAGCCCCAGCATTTT
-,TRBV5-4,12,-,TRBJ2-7,CASSPLEGEQYF,TGTGCCAGCAGCCCGCTAGAGGGCGAGCAGTACTTC
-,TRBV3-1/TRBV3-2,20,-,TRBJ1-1,CASRRIYPGARGMPNTEAFF,TGTGCCAGCAGGCGGATCTACCCGGGGGCCCGGGGCATGCCGAACACTGAAGCTTTCTTT
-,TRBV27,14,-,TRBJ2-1,CASSSPADRNEQFF,TGTGCCAGCAGTTCACCCGCCGACAGGAATGAGCAGTTCTTC
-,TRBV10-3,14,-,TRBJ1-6,CATRQNSYNSPLHF,TGTGCCACCCGACAGAACTCCTATAATTCACCCCTCCACTTT
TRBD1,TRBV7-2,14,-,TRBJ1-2,CASSLQTGNYGYTF,TGTGCCAGCAGCCTACAGACAGGGAACTATGGCTACACCTTC
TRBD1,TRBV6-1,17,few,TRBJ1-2,CASSVPGTGKRRYGYTF,TGTGCCAGCAGTGTACCAGGGACAGGGAAGCGGCGCTATGGCTACACCTTC
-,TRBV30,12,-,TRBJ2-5,CAWRVSQETQYF,TGTGCCTGGAGGGTCAGTCAAGAGACCCAGTACTTC
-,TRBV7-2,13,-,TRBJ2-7,CASSFPTQGGQYF,TGTGCCAGCAGCTTTCCTACACAGGGCGGGCAGTACTTC
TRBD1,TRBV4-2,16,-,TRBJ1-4,CASSQGGTVLYEKLFF,TGTGCCAGCAGCCAGGGGGGGACAGTCCTCTATGAAAAACTGTTTTTT
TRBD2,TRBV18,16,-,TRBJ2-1,CASSPGTSGGHNEQFF,TGTGCCAGCTCACCTGGGACTAGCGGGGGCCACAATGAGCAGTTCTTC
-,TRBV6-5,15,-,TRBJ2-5,CASRLLGTSPETQYF,TGTGCCAGCAGACTCCTCGGGACCTCGCCGGAGACCCAGTACTTC
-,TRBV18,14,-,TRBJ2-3,CASSPRGITDTQYF,TGTGCCAGCTCACCACGGGGCATCACAGATACGCAGTATTTT
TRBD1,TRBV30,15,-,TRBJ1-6,CAWIRTGSNNSPLHF,TGTGCCTGGATACGGACAGGGTCAAATAATTCACCCCTCCACTTT
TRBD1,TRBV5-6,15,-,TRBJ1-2,CASSSVGTGHYGYTF,TGTGCCAGCAGCTCCGTCGGGACAGGTCACTATGGCTACACCTTC
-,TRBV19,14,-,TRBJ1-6,CASTPAEGPLALHF,TGTGCCAGTACCCCCGCGGAGGGTCCCCTGGCCCTCCACTTT
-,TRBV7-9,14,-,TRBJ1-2,CASSPQGGNYGYTF,TGTGCCAGCAGCCCCCAGGGAGGAAACTATGGCTACACCTTC
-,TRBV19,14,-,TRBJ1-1,CASSMDLLDTEAFF,TGTGCCAGTAGTATGGACCTGTTAGACACTGAAGCTTTCTTT
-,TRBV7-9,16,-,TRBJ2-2,CASSSLVGGNTGELFF,TGTGCCAGCAGCTCGTTGGTGGGGGGGAACACCGGGGAGCTGTTTTTT
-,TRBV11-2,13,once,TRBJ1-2,CASSPQINYGYTF,TGTGCCAGCAGCCCACAGATAAACTATGGCTACACCTTC
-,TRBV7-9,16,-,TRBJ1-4,CASSLSLQVAREKLFF,TGTGCCAGCAGCTTAAGCCTACAGGTGGCACGAGAAAAACTGTTTTTT
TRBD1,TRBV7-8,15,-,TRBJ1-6,CASSPPGQKNSPLHF,TGTGCCAGCAGCCCTCCGGGACAGAAAAATTCACCCCTCCACTTT
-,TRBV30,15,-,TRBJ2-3,CAWSDRGKFTDTQYF,TGTGCCTGGAGTGATCGGGGGAAATTCACAGATACGCAGTATTTT
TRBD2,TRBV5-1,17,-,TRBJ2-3,CASSLEGSGGASDTQYF,TGCGCCAGCAGCTTGGAGGGTAGCGGGGGGGCCTCAGATACGCAGTATTTT
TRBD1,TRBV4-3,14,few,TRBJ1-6,CASSQAGGSSPLHF,TGCGCCAGCAGCCAAGCAGGGGGGAGTTCACCCCTCCACTTT
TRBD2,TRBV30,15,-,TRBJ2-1,CAWSVLAGGTHEQFF,TGTGCCTGGAGTGTATTGGCGGGGGGGACCCATGAGCAGTTCTTC
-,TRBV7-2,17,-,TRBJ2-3,CASSYPRGGGLTDTQYF,TGTGCCAGCAGCTACCCCAGGGGGGGCGGTTTGACAGATACGCAGTATTTT
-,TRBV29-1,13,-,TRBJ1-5,CSVGYGGNQPQHF,TGCAGCGTTGGGTATGGCGGCAATCAGCCCCAGCATTTT
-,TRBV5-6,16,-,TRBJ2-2,CASSLERGQRTGELFF,TGTGCCAGCAGCTTGGAAAGGGGTCAGCGCACCGGGGAGCTGTTTTTT
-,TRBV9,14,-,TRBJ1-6,CASSVGEAPSPLHF,TGTGCCAGCAGCGTGGGAGAAGCTCCTTCACCCCTCCACTTT
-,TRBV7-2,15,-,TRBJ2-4,CASSERGYPRDIQYF,TGTGCCAGCAGCGAAAGAGGGTATCCCCGGGACATTCAGTACTTC
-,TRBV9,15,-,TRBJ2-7,CASSAGGAGINEQYF,TGTGCCAGCAGCGCAGGGGGGGCAGGGATAAACGAGCAGTACTTC
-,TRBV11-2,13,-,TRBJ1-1,CASSSQSNTEAFF,TGTGCCAGCAGCTCCCAATCGAACACTGAAGCTTTCTTT
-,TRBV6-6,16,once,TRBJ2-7,CASSYSNQGGGSLGYF,TGTGCCAGCAGTTACTCGAATCAAGGCGGAGGATCTCTGGGGTACTTC